The 9 T cell receptor beta chains below come from one sample, sequenced in a study of T cell responses to AZD1222 COVID-19 vaccine. Sequencing was performed with immunoSEQ multiplex PCR; in TCRdb, only in-frame clones are kept and a portion is missing. The sample contains 110,000 to 150,000 clones, 70% to 90% of which appear only once. The sequenced sample was peripheral blood, obtained on day 0 of AZD1222 vaccination. The receptor set was obtained from an adult in good health.

The chain recombines TRBV5-1 with TRBJ1-6; 8 positions agree with TRBD1. The germline V gene encodes CDR1 SGHRS and CDR2 YFSETQ. Trimming cost V 3 bases and J 7 bases; bases outside gene matches: 9. The CDR3 has 16 amino acids. The CDR3 loop reads CASSSTGQGGNSPLHF. CDR3 nucleotides: TGCGCCAGCAGCTCGACCGGACAGGGCGGAAATTCACCCCTCCACTTT.

The DNA for the CDR3 is TGTGCCAGCAGTTACTCAGGGCAGGGCTCAGGTGAAAAACTGTTTTTT. Translated, it gives CASSYSGQGSGEKLFF. V gene TRBV6-5 combines with J gene TRBJ1-4; D might be TRBD1 (5 bases). The length of the CDR3 is 16 residues. Trimming left V 0 bases short and J 7 bases short, with 15 bases between. From germline, CDR1 is MNHEY and CDR2 SVGAGI.

In DNA form, the CDR3 reads TGCGCCAGCAGCCCCGCCCGGGACAGGGGTCCCGAGGTCGCAACAACTAATGAAAAACTGTTTTTT. Residues: CASSPARDRGPEVATTNEKLFF. The rearrangement uses TRBV4-3 and TRBJ1-4; 10 nucleotides align to TRBD1. Looked up from germline, CDR1 is LGHNA and CDR2 is YSLEER. Trimming cost V 4 bases and J 0 bases; bases outside gene matches: 20. CDR3 size: 22 residues.

The chain is built from TRBV28 and TRBJ1-1; D gene unclear. V lost 4 bases, J lost 0 bases, and 12 bases lay in between. The V gene's germline CDR1 is MDHEN and CDR2 SYDVKM. The CDR3 runs to 15 residues. CDR3 loop: CASSSRRLMNTEAFF. DNA of the CDR3: TGTGCCAGCAGTTCGAGGAGGCTAATGAACACTGAAGCTTTCTTT.

CDR3 loop: CASSIRGTNTEAFF. The DNA of the CDR3 is TGTGCCAGCTCAATAAGGGGCACTAACACTGAAGCTTTCTTT. The rearrangement uses TRBV18 and TRBJ1-1; a weak D match, TRBD1 (5 bases). CDR3 length: 14 residues. Deletions cut 5 bases from V and 2 bases from J, with 12 bases between. Germline CDR1 KGHSH, CDR2 LQKENI.

The CDR3 loop reads CASRRDSTAYEQYF. CDR3 in DNA: TGTGCCAGCAGGCGGGACAGCACTGCCTACGAGCAGTACTTC. The chain combines TRBV6-5 with TRBJ2-7; D is possibly TRBD1 (7 bases). Germline CDR1 and CDR2: MNHEY and SVGAGI. Trimming took off 6 bases at V and 2 bases at J, with 14 bases between the two ends. CDR3 length: 14 residues.

The chain employs TRBV19 and TRBJ1-2, with 9 bases that match TRBD1. The CDR3 has 14 residues. The V and J ends lost 7 bases and 5 bases, in that order; junction bases with no gene match: 8. CDR1 and CDR2 (germline): LNHDA, SQIVND (reference sequence). In DNA, the CDR3 is TGTGCCAGTACCCCGGGGGACAGGGTTTATGGCTACACCTTC. This codes for CASTPGDRVYGYTF.

The chain links TRBV7-2 to TRBJ2-7, with 10 bases lining up with TRBD1. The trim removed 3 bases at V and 5 bases at J, leaving 7 bases unmatched. CDR3 size: 15 residues. Germline V gene sequence: CDR1 SGHTA, CDR2 FQGNSA. As DNA, the CDR3 is TGTGCCAGCAGCTTGAGGACAGGGGGACTTAACGAGCAGTACTTC. This sequence encodes CASSLRTGGLNEQYF.

The chain carries TRBV10-3 and TRBJ1-2; TRBD1 is a possible D gene (6 bases). Looked up from germline, CDR1 is ENHRY and CDR2 is SYGVKD. The CDR3 extends over 12 amino acids. Trimming removed 2 bases from V and 7 bases from J, with 8 bases in between. The CDR3 spells CAISEQGTGYTF. In DNA, the CDR3 is TGTGCCATCAGTGAGCAGGGGACTGGCTACACCTTC.